The table lists the clone carrying this TCR beta chain with a few counts. The antigen remains unidentified. These data are taken from a study of T-cell memory formation after mild COVID-19. Turning to the study itself: Largely, the TCR clusters proved donor specific.

TCRdb re-called the 5' RACE reads through MiXCR, storing one row per CDR3 protein. The sample lists about 170,000 distinct CDR3 sequences, over 10% occurring once. Study conclusions and caveats: Pre-infection memory contained some responding clones, which suggested that cross-reactive memory had joined.

The V end lost 4 bases, the J end lost 5 bases, and 18 bases lay between the germline ends. CDR1 and CDR2 (germline): SGHRS, YFSETQ. The CDR3 loop spans 16 amino acids. The sample consisted of PBMCs or a T cell subset sorted from them (not recorded which). This receptor was obtained from a man aged 18 to 35 who had mild COVID-19 (a few samples of this study predate the infection). Cell type and time point are not known. The chain couples TRBV5-1 to TRBJ2-2, with D perhaps matching TRBD1 (6 bases). The CDR3 nucleotides read TGCGCCAGCAGCCCCAGGGGCCCCCCAGGAACCGGGGAGCTGTTTTTT. Protein: CASSPRGPPGTGELFF.